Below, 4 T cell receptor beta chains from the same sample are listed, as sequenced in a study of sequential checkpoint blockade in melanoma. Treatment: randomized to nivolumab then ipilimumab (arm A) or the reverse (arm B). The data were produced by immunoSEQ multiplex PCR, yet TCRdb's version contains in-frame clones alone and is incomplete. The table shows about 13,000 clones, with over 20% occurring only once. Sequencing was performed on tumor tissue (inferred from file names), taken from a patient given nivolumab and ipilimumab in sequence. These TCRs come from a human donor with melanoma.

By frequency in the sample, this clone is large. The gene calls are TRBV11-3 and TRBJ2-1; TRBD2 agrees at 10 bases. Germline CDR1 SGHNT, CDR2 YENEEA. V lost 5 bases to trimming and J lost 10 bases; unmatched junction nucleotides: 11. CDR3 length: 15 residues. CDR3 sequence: CASSQGVSGGPEQFF. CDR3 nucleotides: TGTGCCAGCAGCCAAGGGGTTAGCGGGGGGCCGGAGCAGTTCTTC.

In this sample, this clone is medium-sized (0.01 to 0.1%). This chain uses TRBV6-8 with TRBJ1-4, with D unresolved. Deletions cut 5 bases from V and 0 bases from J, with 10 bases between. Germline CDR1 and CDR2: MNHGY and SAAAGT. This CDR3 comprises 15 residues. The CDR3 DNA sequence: TGTGCCAGCAGTGGATACCTTGCAACTAATGAAAAACTGTTTTTT. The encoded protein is CASSGYLATNEKLFF.

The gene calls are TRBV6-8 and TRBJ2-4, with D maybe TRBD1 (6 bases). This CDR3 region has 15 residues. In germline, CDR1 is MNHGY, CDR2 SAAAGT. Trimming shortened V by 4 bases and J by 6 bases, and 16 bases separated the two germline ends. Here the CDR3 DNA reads TGTGCCAGCAGTTCCCGAACAGGGATGCGAAACATTCAGTACTTC. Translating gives CASSSRTGMRNIQYF.

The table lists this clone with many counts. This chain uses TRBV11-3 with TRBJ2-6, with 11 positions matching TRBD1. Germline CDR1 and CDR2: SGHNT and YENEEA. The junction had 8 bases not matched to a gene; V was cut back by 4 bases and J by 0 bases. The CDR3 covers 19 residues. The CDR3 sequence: CASSSNAGTGGSGANVLTF. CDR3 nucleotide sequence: TGTGCCAGCAGCTCCAACGCCGGGACAGGGGGCTCTGGGGCCAACGTCCTGACTTTC.